This T cell receptor (beta chain) was captured by sequencing in a study of T cells in Graves' hyperthyroidism and ophthalmopathy. This CDR3 region has 14 residues. Trimming removed 4 bases from V and 6 bases from J; junction bases left unmatched: 7. There are many counts of this clonotype. TCR beta CDR3 sequences were amplified from RNA transcripts. First-round RT-PCR of the TCR CDR3 relied on the HTBI primer set. Each CDR3 protein is one row after TCRdb ran MiXCR on the multiplex PCR reads. The sample consists of 500,000 to 750,000 distinct CDR3 sequences, under 60% of them appearing once. The study defined stable Graves' hyperthyroidism as no ophthalmopathy progression within 18 months.

The clonotype comes from a woman aged 18-29 years with Graves' hyperthyroidism. The chain has TRBV12-3 or TRBV12-4 and TRBJ1-2; 8 bases match TRBD1. The sample was peripheral blood or thyroid tissue (not recorded which). Here the CDR3 DNA reads TGTGCCAGCAGTTACACAGACAGGGGAAATGGCTACACCTTC. It translates to CASSYTDRGNGYTF.